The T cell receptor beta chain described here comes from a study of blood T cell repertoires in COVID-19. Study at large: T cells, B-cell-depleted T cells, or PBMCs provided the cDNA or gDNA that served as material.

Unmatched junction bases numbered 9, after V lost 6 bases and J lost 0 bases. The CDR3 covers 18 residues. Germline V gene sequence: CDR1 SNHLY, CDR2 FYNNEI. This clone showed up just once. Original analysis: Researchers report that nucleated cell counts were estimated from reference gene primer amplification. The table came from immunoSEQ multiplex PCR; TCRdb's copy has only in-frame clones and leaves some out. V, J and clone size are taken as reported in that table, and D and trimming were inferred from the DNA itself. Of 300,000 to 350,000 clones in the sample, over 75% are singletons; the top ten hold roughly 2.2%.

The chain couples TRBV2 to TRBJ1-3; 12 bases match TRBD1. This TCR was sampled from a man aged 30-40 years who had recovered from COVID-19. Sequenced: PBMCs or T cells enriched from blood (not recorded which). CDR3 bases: TGTGCCAGCAGGCGCCGGGACAGGGGGCTCGTCTCTGGAAACACCATATATTTT. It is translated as CASRRRDRGLVSGNTIYF.